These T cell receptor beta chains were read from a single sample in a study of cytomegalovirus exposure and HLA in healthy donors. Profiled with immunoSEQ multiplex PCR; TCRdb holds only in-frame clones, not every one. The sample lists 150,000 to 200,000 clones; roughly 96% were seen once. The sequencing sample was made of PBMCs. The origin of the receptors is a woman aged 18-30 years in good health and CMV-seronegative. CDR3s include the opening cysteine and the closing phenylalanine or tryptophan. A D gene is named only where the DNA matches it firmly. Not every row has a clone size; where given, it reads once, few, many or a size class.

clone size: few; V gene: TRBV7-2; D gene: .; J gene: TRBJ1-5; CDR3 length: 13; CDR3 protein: CASSLNVGQPQHF; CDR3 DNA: TGTGCCAGCAGCTTAAACGTCGGTCAGCCCCAGCATTTT
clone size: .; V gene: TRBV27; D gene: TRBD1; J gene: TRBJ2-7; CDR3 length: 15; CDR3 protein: CASSPRTGGLYEQYF; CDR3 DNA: TGTGCCAGCAGTCCGAGGACAGGGGGCTTATACGAGCAGTACTTC
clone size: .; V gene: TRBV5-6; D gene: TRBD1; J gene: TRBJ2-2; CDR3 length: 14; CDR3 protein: CASSGGTGTGELFF; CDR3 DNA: TGTGCCAGCAGTGGTGGGACAGGCACCGGGGAGCTGTTTTTT
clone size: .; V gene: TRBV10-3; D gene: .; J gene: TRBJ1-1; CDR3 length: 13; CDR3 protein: CAISESVQGSAFF; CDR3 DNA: TGTGCCATCAGTGAATCGGTCCAGGGCTCAGCTTTCTTT
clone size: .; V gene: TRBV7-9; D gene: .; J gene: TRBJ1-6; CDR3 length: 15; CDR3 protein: CASSSQGGSDSPLHF; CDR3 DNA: TGTGCCAGCAGCTCCCAGGGAGGGTCGGATTCACCCCTCCACTTT
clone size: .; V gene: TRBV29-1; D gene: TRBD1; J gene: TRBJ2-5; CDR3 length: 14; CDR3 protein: CSVGGQGVKETQYF; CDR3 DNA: TGCAGCGTTGGAGGACAGGGAGTGAAAGAGACCCAGTACTTC
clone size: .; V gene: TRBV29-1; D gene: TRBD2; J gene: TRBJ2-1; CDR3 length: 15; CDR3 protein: CSVEGPSGGSNEQFF; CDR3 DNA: TGCAGCGTTGAAGGTCCTAGCGGGGGGTCCAATGAGCAGTTCTTC
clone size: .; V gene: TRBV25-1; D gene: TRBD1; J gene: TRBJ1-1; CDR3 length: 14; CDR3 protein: CASLPQGAFTEAFF; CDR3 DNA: TGTGCCAGCTTGCCCCAGGGGGCGTTTACTGAAGCTTTCTTT
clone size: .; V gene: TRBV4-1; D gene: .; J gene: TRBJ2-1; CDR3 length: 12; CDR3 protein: CASSQPQGKEFF; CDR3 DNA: TGCGCCAGCAGCCAACCACAGGGAAAGGAGTTCTTC
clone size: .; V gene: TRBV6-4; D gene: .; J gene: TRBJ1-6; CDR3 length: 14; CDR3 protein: CASVRRRTNSPLHF; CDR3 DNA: TGTGCCAGCGTACGACGGAGGACCAATTCACCCCTCCACTTT
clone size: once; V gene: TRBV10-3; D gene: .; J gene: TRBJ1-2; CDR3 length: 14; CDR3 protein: CAISESTENYGYTF; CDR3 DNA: TGTGCCATCAGTGAGTCCACAGAAAACTATGGCTACACCTTC
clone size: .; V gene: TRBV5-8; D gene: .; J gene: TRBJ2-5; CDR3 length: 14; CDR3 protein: CASSLVGLMETQYF; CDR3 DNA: TGTGCCAGCAGCTTGGTTGGCCTTATGGAGACCCAGTACTTC
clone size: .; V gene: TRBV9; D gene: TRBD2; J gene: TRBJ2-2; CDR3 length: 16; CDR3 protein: CASSVSGGHYTGELFF; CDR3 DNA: TGTGCCAGCAGCGTTAGCGGGGGGCATTACACCGGGGAGCTGTTTTTT
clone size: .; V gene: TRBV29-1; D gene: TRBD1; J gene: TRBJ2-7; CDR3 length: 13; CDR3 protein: CSVEQGAGYEQYF; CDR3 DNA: TGCAGCGTCGAACAGGGGGCGGGCTACGAGCAGTACTTC
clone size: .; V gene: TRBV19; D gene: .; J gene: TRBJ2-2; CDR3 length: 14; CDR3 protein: CASSEIRDTGELFF; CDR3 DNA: TGTGCCAGTAGTGAAATCAGGGACACCGGGGAGCTGTTTTTT
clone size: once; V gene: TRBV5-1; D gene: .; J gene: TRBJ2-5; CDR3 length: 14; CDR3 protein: CASSFSRGGETQYF; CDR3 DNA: TGCGCCAGCAGCTTTTCACGGGGAGGAGAGACCCAGTACTTC
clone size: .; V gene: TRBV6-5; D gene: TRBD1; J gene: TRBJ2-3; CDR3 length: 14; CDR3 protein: CASSRGQRRDTQYF; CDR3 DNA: TGTGCCAGCAGTCGGGGACAGCGTAGGGATACGCAGTATTTT
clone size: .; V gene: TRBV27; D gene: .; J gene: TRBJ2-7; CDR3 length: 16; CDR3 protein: CASSLMAGINPYEQYF; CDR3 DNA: TGTGCCAGCAGTTTAATGGCAGGAATTAATCCCTACGAGCAGTACTTC
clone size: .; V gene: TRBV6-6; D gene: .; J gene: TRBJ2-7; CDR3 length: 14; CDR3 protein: CASSYRDTAYEQYF; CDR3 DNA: TGTGCCAGCAGTTATAGGGACACCGCCTACGAGCAGTACTTC
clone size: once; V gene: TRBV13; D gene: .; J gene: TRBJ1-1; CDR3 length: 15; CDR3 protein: CASSLAGPMNTEAFF; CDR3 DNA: TGTGCCAGCAGCTTAGCAGGCCCGATGAACACTGAAGCTTTCTTT